The 14 T cell receptor beta chains given below trace back to one sample, sequenced in a study of T cell clonotyping in hematopoietic cell transplantation. Time point noted: recipient sample about 28 days before transplant, after cytoreduction. Only in-frame clones appear in the TCRdb table, and some are missing; sequencing was by immunoSEQ multiplex PCR. The table lists about 21,000 clones, 90% of them singletons. The sample was peripheral blood mononuclear cells, taken before stem cell transplant. These receptors were obtained from a man aged 18 to 30 with biphenotypic leukemia. Some clones in this sample may be carry-over from other donors' samples.

The V gene is TRBV19, the J gene TRBJ1-3; no reliable D call. Germline CDR1 and CDR2: LNHDA and SQIVND (reference sequence). The CDR3 is 15 amino acids. V lost 5 bases and J lost 2, with 13 bases in between. CDR3 sequence (DNA): TGTGCCAGTAGTGGCACCTTGATGCCTGGAAACACCATATATTTT. Translated, it gives CASSGTLMPGNTIYF.

The chain carries TRBV19 and TRBJ2-1, with 7 bases identical to TRBD1. The CDR3 is 15 residues long. V was clipped by 4 bases and J by 8 bases; unmatched bases: 11. Looked up from germline, CDR1 is LNHDA and CDR2 is SQIVND (reference sequence). The CDR3: CASSTRDSIGDEQFF. The CDR3, as DNA: TGTGCCAGTAGTACCCGGGACAGCATAGGGGATGAGCAGTTCTTC.

The V and J genes are TRBV6-5 and TRBJ2-7, with TRBD1 matching over 7 bases. Trimming took 4 bases from V and 0 from J; bases not matched to a gene: 9. Germline CDR1 reads MNHEY; CDR2 reads SVGAGI. The CDR3 is 16 residues long. The CDR3 spells CASSSQTTGPSYEQYF. The CDR3 DNA reads as TGTGCCAGCAGTTCCCAGACGACAGGGCCCTCCTACGAGCAGTACTTC.

V is TRBV4-3 and J is TRBJ2-7; TRBD1 aligns across 8 bases. The germline V gene encodes CDR1 LGHNA and CDR2 YSLEER. Germline trimming cut 1 base from V and 1 base from J; bases unmatched to any gene: 6. The CDR3 is made up of 16 amino acids. CDR3 protein: CASSQGSWTGSYEQYF. CDR3 coding DNA: TGCGCCAGCAGCCAAGGGAGCTGGACAGGGTCCTACGAGCAGTACTTC.

The chain has TRBV27 and TRBJ1-2; 9 bases line up with TRBD1. Germline loops: CDR1 MNHEY, CDR2 SMNVEV (reference sequence). With V trimmed by 6 bases and J by 8 bases, 7 bases remained unmatched. The CDR3 contains 13 residues. CDR3 region: CASRRWTGEGYTF. Here the CDR3 DNA reads TGTGCCAGCAGAAGATGGACAGGGGAGGGCTACACCTTC.

The chain recombines TRBV15 with TRBJ2-1; possible D gene TRBD1, 5 bases. Trimming cost V 8 bases and J 5 bases, with 13 bases left between them. Germline CDR1 LNHNV, CDR2 YYDKDF (reference sequence). The CDR3 spans 13 residues. The CDR3: CATATDTHNEQFF. CDR3 DNA: TGTGCCACCGCGACGGACACCCACAATGAGCAGTTCTTC.

V gene TRBV11-2 combines with J gene TRBJ2-3; either TRBD1 or TRBD2 may supply D (5 bases each). CDR3 length: 16 amino acids. Per germline, CDR1 SGHAT and CDR2 FQNNGV. The V and J ends lost 5 bases and 5 bases respectively, with 20 bases between them. CDR3 loop: CASSTQSSGTGDTQYF. The CDR3 DNA reads TGTGCCAGCAGCACCCAATCTTCCGGGACGGGAGATACGCAGTATTTT.

The CDR3 nucleotides read TGTGCCAGCAGTACAGGTATGGGCGGCTACACCTTC. The encoded protein is CASSTGMGGYTF. V is TRBV27 and J is TRBJ1-2, with a tentative D call TRBD1 (5 bases). The germline gives CDR1 MNHEY, CDR2 SMNVEV (reference sequence). The CDR3 contains 12 residues. Trimming pared 5 bases from V and 8 bases from J, leaving 12 bases between.

The chain couples TRBV11-3 to TRBJ2-3; D may be TRBD2 (5 bases). The V end was cut by 4 bases, the J end by 0 bases, with 11 bases between. Germline CDR1 is SGHNT and CDR2 is YENEEA. CDR3 length equals 15 residues. CDR3 bases: TGTGCCAGCAGCTCGAAGCGGTCTAGCACAGATACGCAGTATTTT. Protein product: CASSSKRSSTDTQYF.

The rearrangement links TRBV6-6 to TRBJ2-7, with TRBD2 as a possible D gene (5 bases). V lost 4 bases to trimming and J lost 0 bases, with 7 bases between them. From germline, CDR1 is MNHNY and CDR2 SVGAGI (reference sequence). The length of the CDR3 is 13 residues. This CDR3 is CASSSRVSYEQYF. CDR3 nucleotide sequence: TGTGCCAGCAGTTCGCGGGTCTCCTACGAGCAGTACTTC.

The chain uses TRBV29-1 and TRBJ1-2; 7 bases are shared with TRBD1. The germline CDR1 and CDR2 sequences are SQVTM and ANQGSEA. The CDR3 consists of 13 residues. J was trimmed by 2 bases and V by 7 bases; bases with no gene match: 7. CDR3 amino acids: CSDWTGVNYGYTF. The CDR3, as DNA: TGCAGCGATTGGACAGGAGTCAACTATGGCTACACCTTC.

The chain recombines TRBV29-1 with TRBJ2-7, with 9 bases fitting TRBD1. Losses at the gene ends were 3 bases for V and 5 bases for J; bases not matched to a gene: 2. CDR3 length equals 12 residues. Germline CDR1 is SQVTM and CDR2 is ANQGSEA. The DNA for the CDR3 is TGCAGCGTTGAGGACAGGGGACACGAGCAGTACTTC. Translating it yields CSVEDRGHEQYF.

The chain links TRBV27 to TRBJ1-2, with TRBD1 as a possible D gene (6 bases). Trimming cost V 6 bases and J 2 bases, with 13 bases left between them. Per germline, CDR1 MNHEY and CDR2 SMNVEV (reference sequence). The CDR3 runs to 14 residues. This CDR3 reads CASRDGQLNYGYTF. DNA for the CDR3: TGTGCCAGCAGGGACGGACAGCTAAACTATGGCTACACCTTC.

The rearrangement uses TRBV11-2 and TRBJ2-5; TRBD2 matches at 7 bases. CDR3 size: 15 residues. CDR1 is SGHAT, CDR2 FQNNGV, per germline. V was pared by 2 bases and J by 5 bases, with 8 bases of the junction left unmatched. The CDR3 sequence is CASSLILGGSETQYF. Here the CDR3 DNA reads TGTGCCAGCAGCTTAATTTTAGGCGGGAGTGAGACCCAGTACTTC.